This passage covers 11 T cell receptor beta chains from one sample sequenced in a study of technical replicates of blood from a handful of donors. The protocol was immunoSEQ multiplex PCR, while the TCRdb copy is restricted to in-frame clones and leaves out a portion. The sample yields about 66,000 clones, roughly 88% seen once. Sequencing was performed on PBMCs. These receptors were taken from a human donor in good health. Some clones in this sample may be carry-over from other donors' samples.

This chain links TRBV5-5 with TRBJ1-3; the D gene is possibly TRBD1 (5 bases). The germline CDR1 and CDR2 sequences are SGHKS and YYEKEE (reference sequence). The CDR3 runs to 15 residues. The V end lost 2 bases, the J end lost 0 bases, and 9 bases lay between the germline ends. The CDR3 loop reads CASSFFDSSGNTIYF. The DNA of the CDR3 is TGTGCCAGCAGCTTCTTCGACAGCTCTGGAAACACCATATATTTT. Full variable domain (remainder filled in from reference TRBV5-5 and TRBJ1-3): DAGVTQSPTHLIKTRGQQVTLRCSPISGHKSVSWYQQVLGQGPQFIFQYYEKEERGRGNFPDRFSARQFPNYSSELNVNALLLGDSALYLCASSFFDSSGNTIYFGEGSWLTVV.

The chain joins TRBV7-9 to TRBJ1-6, with a tentative D call TRBD1 (5 bases). Trimming stripped 2 bases from V and 5 bases from J, with 7 bases between. CDR3 length: 14 amino acids. Germline CDR1 SEHNR, CDR2 FQNEAQ (reference sequence). The CDR3 DNA reads TGTGCCAGCAGCTTAATACAGGATAATTCACCCCTCCACTTT. It specifies CASSLIQDNSPLHF.

This chain links TRBV7-6 with TRBJ2-1; TRBD1 is a possible D gene (6 bases). Trimming stripped 5 bases from V and 2 bases from J, with 16 bases between. The CDR3 length is 16 residues. Germline V gene lookup returns CDR1 SGHVS and CDR2 FNYEAQ. CDR3 in amino acids: CASSPTGRLTYNEQFF. The CDR3 coding sequence is TGTGCCAGCAGCCCAACAGGGCGGTTAACCTACAATGAGCAGTTCTTC.

V is TRBV18 and J is TRBJ2-5, with TRBD1 identical over 10 bases. The trim removed 6 bases at V and 4 bases at J, leaving 11 bases unmatched. Germline assignment: CDR1 KGHSH and CDR2 LQKENI. The CDR3 covers 16 residues. The CDR3 DNA reads TGTGCCAGCTCGACCAACTCCGGGACAGGGGTAGAGACCCAGTACTTC. Residues: CASSTNSGTGVETQYF.

The V gene is TRBV9, the J gene TRBJ2-1; maybe TRBD1 (5 bases). The CDR3 totals 18 residues. Trimming cost V 3 bases and J 0 bases, with 19 bases left between them. CDR1 is SGDLS, CDR2 YYNGEE, per germline. This chain's CDR3 is CASSARWNGDSSYNEQFF. CDR3 DNA: TGTGCCAGCAGCGCCCGGTGGAACGGCGACAGCTCCTACAATGAGCAGTTCTTC.

The count of this clone is one. V usage is TRBV7-6 and J usage is TRBJ2-7; 10 nucleotides align to TRBD2. This CDR3 region has 14 residues. Looked up from germline, CDR1 is SGHVS and CDR2 is FNYEAQ. Losses at the gene ends were 5 bases for V and 0 bases for J; bases not matched to a gene: 1. The CDR3 DNA is TGTGCCAGCAGCGGGACTAGCGCCTCCTACGAGCAGTACTTC. It encodes CASSGTSASYEQYF.

J is TRBJ2-1 and V is TRBV5-1; 7 bases align to TRBD2. V trimming: 0 bases; J trimming: 0 bases; junction bases outside the gene matches: 0. Germline lookup yields CDR1 SGHRS and CDR2 YFSETQ. This CDR3 has 15 residues. The CDR3 region is CASSLGGSSYNEQFF. Written as DNA, the CDR3 is TGCGCCAGCAGCTTGGGCGGGAGCTCCTACAATGAGCAGTTCTTC.

J is TRBJ2-7 and V is TRBV4-1; TRBD1 matches at 8 bases. This CDR3 has 15 residues. J gave up 0 bases and V 2 bases, and 3 bases lay outside the gene matches. Germline CDR1 and CDR2: MGHRA and YSYEKL. This CDR3 is CASSQTGGSSYEQYF. In nucleotides, the CDR3 is TGCGCCAGCAGCCAAACAGGGGGAAGCTCCTACGAGCAGTACTTC.

The chain employs TRBV5-4 and TRBJ2-5; D remains unclear. The germline V gene encodes CDR1 SGHNT and CDR2 YYREEE (reference sequence). The CDR3 is 11 amino acids. V was cut by 4 bases and J by 8 bases, with 9 bases left in between. Here the CDR3 DNA reads TGTGCCAGCAGCACCTCGAGAACCCAGTACTTC. It yields the protein CASSTSRTQYF.

This clone was found once. The chain recombines TRBV7-2 with TRBJ2-5; the match to TRBD2 covers 12 bases. The CDR3 has 15 amino acids. The germline gives CDR1 SGHTA, CDR2 FQGNSA. The ends lost 5 bases at V and 4 bases at J; junction bases unmatched: 5. Here the CDR3 reads CASSNLAGGGETQYF. Here the CDR3 DNA reads TGTGCCAGCAGCAACCTAGCGGGAGGGGGAGAGACCCAGTACTTC.

V and J are TRBV11-1 and TRBJ2-6; 7 bases fit TRBD2. Germline trimming cut 0 bases from V and 4 bases from J; bases unmatched to any gene: 3. The germline gives CDR1 SGHAT, CDR2 FQDESV (reference sequence). This CDR3 has 16 amino acids. CDR3 in DNA: TGTGCCAGCAGCTTAGCGGGAGCGGGGGGGGCCAACGTCCTGACTTTC. It encodes CASSLAGAGGANVLTF.